This T cell receptor (beta chain) is drawn from a study of T cell clusters in autoimmune cytopenias. TRB was amplified from roughly 0.25 ug of peripheral blood genomic DNA per sample. Study conclusions and caveats: A dominant lymphoma-associated repertoire apparently masked the cluster-lack signature in secondary cytopenia versus chronic lymphocytic leukemia. TRB repertoire shifts in secondary cytopenia and chronic lymphocytic leukemia mostly reflected lymphoma, not autoimmunity. Primary autoimmune cytopenia patients seemingly lacked the physiological T cell clusters found in healthy donors. Exclusive TRB clusters were 2.5 to 3.5-fold more numerous in healthy donors than in active autoimmune hepatitis.

TRB was amplified by touch-down multiplex PCR, primer pools A and B combined. TCRdb reprocessed the multiplex PCR reads and keeps a single row for each CDR3 protein, giving no DNA. This listing includes approximately 2,000 distinct CDR3 sequences. Judged by frequency, this clonotype is medium-sized (0.01 to 0.1%). What it recognizes is unknown. The CDR3 is 13 amino acids. Per the germline V gene, CDR1 is MNHEY and CDR2 is SVGAGI. The sequencing input was peripheral blood. The chain carries TRBV6-5 and TRBJ1-1; with no DNA, the TCRdb D assignment of TRBD1 cannot be verified. The sequence derives from a human donor with an autoimmune cytopenia or autoimmune hepatitis (not recorded which). CDR3 protein: CASSYAGTDEAFF.